This entry describes one T cell receptor beta chain. Its antigen remains unknown. Method: immunoSEQ multiplex PCR; TCRdb's copy keeps in-frame clones and lacks some. The sample contains nearly 45,000 clones, 75% to 85% of which appear only once. Unmatched junction bases numbered 10, after V lost 6 bases and J lost 7 bases. Germline-derived CDR1 and CDR2 are MNHNY and SVGAGI (reference sequence). CDR3 length: 14 residues. At cycle 4 day 1, cycle 7 day 1, and baseline, blood was sampled. The sample comes from a study of OX40 agonist ivuxolimab in advanced cancers. Study as a whole: The patients received agonistic anti-OX40 (CD134) antibody ivuxolimab.

Overall study results and limits: Some patients who did not respond also had low normalized T-cell clonal expansion. The specificity for antigen of the expanded peripheral T cells was not determined.

This clonotype was sampled from an adult with an advanced solid tumor such as melanoma, head and neck, liver or kidney cancer. The chain has TRBV6-6 and TRBJ2-7; 9 bases map to TRBD1. Sequenced here: CD4+ or CD8+ T cells sorted from blood, sampled in a trial of the OX40 agonist ivuxolimab. CDR3 coding DNA: TGTGCCAGCAGCCTCCAAACAGGGGGCGCAGAGCAGTACTTC. Its protein is CASSLQTGGAEQYF.